This TCR beta chain appears in the sequencing data of a study of cytomegalovirus exposure and HLA in healthy donors. Notes on the study in general: Several of the most significant clusters appeared, in a later analysis, to be linked to common viral pathogens. Presence/absence comparisons presumed near-even sequencing depth among donors.

13 Jbeta primers and 60 Vbeta primers were used for the PCR. Sequencing was performed with immunoSEQ multiplex PCR; in TCRdb, only in-frame clones are kept and a portion is missing. Of about 140,000 clones listed, around three quarters are singletons. Points on this clone: Its matching antigen is unknown.

The TCR comes from a middle-aged man in good health and CMV-seropositive. Specimen: PBMCs.

For the CDR3, the DNA is TGTGCCAGTAGTCCCCCGGGAGAGAATCAGCCCCAGCATTTT. This gives the protein CASSPPGENQPQHF. This sequence joins TRBV19 and TRBJ1-5; no definite D call. CDR1 LNHDA and CDR2 SQIVND come from the germline V gene (reference sequence). The germline V and J ends were trimmed by 5 bases and 4 bases, with 12 bases remaining between them. The CDR3 runs to 14 residues.